This T cell receptor beta chain is drawn from a study of quantifying T cell responses using KT2 cells. Study overall: Reverse transcription used primers in the TCR alpha and beta constant regions. Findings and limits, study-wide: Input KT2 cell number predicted KT2 alpha and beta sequence counts linearly over several orders of magnitude.

An oligo carrying a UMI was ligated to the cDNA 3' end. The first PCR ran roughly 4 cycles with an equimolar RC1.1 and RC1.2 beta primer mix. TCRdb re-analysed the UMI-ligation and nested PCR reads in MiXCR, keeping a single row per CDR3 protein. Seen here are approximately 43,000 distinct CDR3 sequences, about a sixth observed once, and the top ten hold 43%. This clonotype was seen a few times. What it binds is not known. Trimming cost V 3 bases and J 0 bases, with 15 bases left between them. Germline CDR1 and CDR2: LGHNA and YNFKEQ. CDR3 length: 18 residues. The chain recombines TRBV4-2 with TRBJ2-6; D gene ambiguous. The receptor was isolated from a human donor. The sequenced sample was PBMCs spiked with cells of the T cell clone KT2. CDR3 residues: CASSQKTDGSSGANVLTF. For the CDR3, the DNA is TGTGCCAGCAGCCAGAAAACCGACGGAAGCTCTGGGGCCAACGTCCTGACTTTC.